What follows are 10 T cell receptor beta chains derived from one specimen sequenced in a study of blood T cell repertoires in COVID-19 (dated by TCRdb to 2020 to 2021). Receptor libraries were prepared by the immunoSEQ multiplex PCR assay. TCRdb holds this immuneACCESS table with in-frame rearrangements only. Some clones are missing; in checked studies, unresolved V genes explain under half, and the rest has no known cause. The sample table holds 250,000 or so clones, of which 86% were seen once. The ten largest clones add up to about 1.7% of the sample. Source material: PBMCs or T cells enriched from blood (not recorded which). These receptors came from a man aged 40-49 years who had recovered from COVID-19.

The V call is TRBV5-1, the J call TRBJ1-4; a weak D match, TRBD1 (5 bases). The V end lost 2 bases, the J end lost 3 bases, and 8 bases lay between the germline ends. CDR1 and CDR2 (germline): SGHRS, YFSETQ. CDR3 length: 14 residues. DNA of the CDR3: TGCGCCAGCAGCTTTGGGGGGTCTAATGAAAAACTGTTTTTT. Translated, it gives CASSFGGSNEKLFF.

This chain connects TRBV9 to TRBJ1-1; TRBD1 might be the D (6 bases). The V end was cut by 6 bases, the J end by 5 bases, with 17 bases between. Germline CDR1 SGDLS, CDR2 YYNGEE. This CDR3 is 14 amino acids long. CDR3 sequence (DNA): TGTGCCAGCACCCCTGGGGGCGCGGTTACTGAAGCTTTCTTT. Translating it yields CASTPGGAVTEAFF.

This clone was seen once. V gene TRBV24-1 combines with J gene TRBJ1-5, with TRBD1 identical over 10 bases. Germline CDR1 is KGHDR and CDR2 is SFDVKD. The ends lost 1 base at V and 7 bases at J; junction bases unmatched: 9. CDR3 length: 17 residues. CDR3 sequence (DNA): TGTGCCACCAGTGATTTTTGGGACAGGGGATCGAGGCAGCCCCAGCATTTT. Protein: CATSDFWDRGSRQPQHF.

The chain is built from TRBV28 and TRBJ1-1; a weak D match, TRBD1 (6 bases). CDR3 length: 17 residues. Trimming cost V 8 bases and J 7 bases, with 29 bases left between them. The V gene's germline CDR1 is MDHEN and CDR2 SYDVKM. CDR3 amino acids: CASLLGGRLNRRDEAFF. CDR3 sequence (DNA): TGTGCCAGCCTCCTGGGGGGGCGGTTAAATCGGAGGGATGAAGCTTTCTTT.

J is TRBJ1-1 and V is TRBV27, with a possible D match to TRBD1 (6 bases). The CDR3 length is 14 residues. Germline values: CDR1 MNHEY, CDR2 SMNVEV (reference sequence). V lost 3 bases and J lost 6, with 14 bases in between. The CDR3 sequence: CASSFPDRFSEAFF. CDR3 nucleotides: TGTGCCAGCAGTTTCCCTGACAGGTTTTCTGAAGCTTTCTTT.

This sequence joins TRBV29-1 and TRBJ2-7; no clear D gene. The V gene's germline CDR1 is SQVTM and CDR2 ANQGSEA. The CDR3 contains 13 residues. Trimming stripped 7 bases from V and 0 bases from J, with 13 bases between. The CDR3 here is CSGQYSSSYEQYF. CDR3 in DNA: TGCAGCGGCCAATATTCTAGCTCCTACGAGCAGTACTTC.

This clone was picked up one time. The rearrangement uses TRBV6-5 and TRBJ1-2, with D possibly matching TRBD1 (5 bases). The V gene's germline CDR1 is MNHEY and CDR2 SVGAGI. The length of the CDR3 is 15 residues. The V gene lost 0 bases and the J gene lost 3 bases, with 11 bases spanning the gap. The CDR3 bases are TGTGCCAGCAGTTACTCTGGGCAGGGTGACTATGGCTACACCTTC. Translation: CASSYSGQGDYGYTF.

V is TRBV6-4 and J is TRBJ2-2; 10 positions match TRBD2. The germline CDR1 and CDR2 sequences are MRHNA and SNTAGT. J gave up 4 bases and V 6 bases, and 5 bases lay outside the gene matches. The CDR3 consists of 15 residues. The CDR3 coding sequence is TGTGCCAGCAGCGACACTAGCGGGGCCACCGGGGAGCTGTTTTTT. It specifies CASSDTSGATGELFF.

The V and J genes are TRBV3-1 (or the pseudogene TRBV3-2) and TRBJ1-1, with D possibly matching TRBD1 (5 bases). This CDR3 contains 18 residues. V was cut by 0 bases and J by 1 base, with 18 bases left in between. Germline V CDR1 and CDR2: LGHDT, YNNKEL (reference sequence). The CDR3 region has the DNA TGTGCCAGCAGCCAAGATGCAGGGCAGGCGAGTTGGAACACTGAAGCTTTCTTT. This translates into CASSQDAGQASWNTEAFF.

This clone came up a few times. The chain joins TRBV5-5 to TRBJ1-1, with 7 bases identical to TRBD1. The CDR3 runs to 15 residues. CDR1 SGHKS and CDR2 YYEKEE come from the germline V gene (reference sequence). V lost 0 bases and J lost 0; bases outside the gene matches: 2. CDR3 DNA: TGTGCCAGCAGCTTGGGGACAGGTTTGAACACTGAAGCTTTCTTT. This encodes CASSLGTGLNTEAFF.